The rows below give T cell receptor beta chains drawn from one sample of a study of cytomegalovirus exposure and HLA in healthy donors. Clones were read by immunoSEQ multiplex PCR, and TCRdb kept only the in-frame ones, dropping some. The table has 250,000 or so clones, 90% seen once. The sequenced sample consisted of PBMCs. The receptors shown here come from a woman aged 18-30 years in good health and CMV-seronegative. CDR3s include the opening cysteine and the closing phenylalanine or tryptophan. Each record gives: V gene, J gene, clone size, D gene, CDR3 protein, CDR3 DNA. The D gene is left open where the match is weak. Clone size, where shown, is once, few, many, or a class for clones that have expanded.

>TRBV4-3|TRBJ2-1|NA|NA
CASSYRAGPTYNEQFF
TGCGCCAGCAGCTATAGGGCGGGCCCGACCTACAATGAGCAGTTCTTC
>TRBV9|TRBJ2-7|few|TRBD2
CASSPGTSGDGYF
TGTGCCAGCAGCCCCGGGACTAGCGGGGACGGGTACTTC
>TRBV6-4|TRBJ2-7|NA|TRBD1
CASSPPLGPDRSYEQYF
TGTGCCAGCAGTCCCCCCTTGGGCCCGGACAGGTCCTACGAGCAGTACTTC
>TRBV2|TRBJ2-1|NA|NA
CAGSIGGNEQFF
TGTGCCGGCTCAATCGGGGGCAATGAGCAGTTCTTC
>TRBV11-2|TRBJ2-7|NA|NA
CASSLEGQGTYYEQYF
TGTGCCAGCAGCTTAGAGGGGCAGGGAACTTACTACGAGCAGTACTTC
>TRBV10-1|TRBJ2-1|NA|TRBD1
CASSEDRETYNEQFF
TGCGCCAGCAGTGAGGACAGGGAGACCTACAATGAGCAGTTCTTC
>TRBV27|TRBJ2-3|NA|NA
CASSPLSDTQYF
TGTGCCAGCAGTCCCCTATCAGATACGCAGTATTTT
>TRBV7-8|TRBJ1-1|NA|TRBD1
CASSAEGQGAFYLHTEAFF
TGTGCCAGCAGCGCAGAGGGACAGGGGGCTTTTTATCTCCACACTGAAGCTTTCTTT
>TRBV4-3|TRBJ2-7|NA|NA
CASSQDRDNEQYF
TGCGCCAGCAGCCAAGACAGGGACAACGAGCAGTACTTC
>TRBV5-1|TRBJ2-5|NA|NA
CASSLEGAPETQYF
TGCGCCAGCAGCTTGGAGGGAGCCCCCGAGACCCAGTACTTC
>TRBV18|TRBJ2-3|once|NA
CASSRLLDPTQYF
TGTGCCAGCTCACGGCTTCTAGATCCTACGCAGTATTTT
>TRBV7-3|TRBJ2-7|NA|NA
CASSPLPLSTYEQYF
TGTGCCAGCAGCCCCCTACCCCTTTCGACCTACGAGCAGTACTTC
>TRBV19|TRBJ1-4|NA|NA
CASSSLPPTNEKLFF
TGTGCCAGTAGTTCCCTACCACCAACTAATGAAAAACTGTTTTTT
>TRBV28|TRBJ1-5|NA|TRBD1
CASSSPLKGQGRDQPQHF
TGTGCCAGCAGTTCCCCCCTCAAGGGACAGGGTAGAGATCAGCCCCAGCATTTT
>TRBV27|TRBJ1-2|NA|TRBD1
CASSFGTGGEGYTF
TGTGCCAGCAGTTTTGGGACAGGGGGCGAGGGCTACACCTTC
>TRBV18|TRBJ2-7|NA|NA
CASSPRLQAAYYEQYF
TGTGCCAGCTCACCAAGGTTGCAGGCCGCGTACTACGAGCAGTACTTC
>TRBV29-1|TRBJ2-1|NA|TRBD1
CSVADRGSSYNEQFF
TGCAGCGTCGCCGACAGGGGGAGCTCCTACAATGAGCAGTTCTTC
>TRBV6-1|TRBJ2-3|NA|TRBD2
CASSEALAVGLDTQYF
TGTGCCAGCAGTGAAGCCCTAGCGGTAGGGTTAGATACGCAGTATTTT
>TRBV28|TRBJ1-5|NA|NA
CASSLVLGPGGGIQPQHF
TGTGCCAGCAGTTTAGTCCTGGGCCCGGGTGGAGGGATTCAGCCCCAGCATTTT
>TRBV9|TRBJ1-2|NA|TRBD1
CASSLGTVGYTF
TGTGCCAGCAGCTTAGGGACAGTCGGCTACACCTTC
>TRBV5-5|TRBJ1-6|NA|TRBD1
CASSLAQGAYNSPLHF
TGTGCCAGCAGCTTGGCTCAGGGGGCGTATAATTCACCCCTCCACTTT
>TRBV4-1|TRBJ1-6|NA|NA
CASSRPQDRENSPLHF
TGCGCCAGCAGCCGGCCCCAGGACAGAGAAAATTCACCCCTCCACTTT
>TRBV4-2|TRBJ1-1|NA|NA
CASSHQGFDEAFF
TGTGCCAGCAGCCACCAGGGCTTTGATGAAGCTTTCTTT
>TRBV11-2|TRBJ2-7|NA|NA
CASSSRPTGWAEQYF
TGTGCCAGCAGCTCTAGGCCGACAGGATGGGCCGAGCAGTACTTC
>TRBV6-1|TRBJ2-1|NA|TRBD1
CASSGKTGINNEQFF
TGTGCCAGCAGTGGGAAGACAGGGATCAACAATGAGCAGTTCTTC
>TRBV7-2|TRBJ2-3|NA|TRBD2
CASSTILAGADTQYF
TGTGCCAGCAGCACAATTCTAGCGGGGGCAGATACGCAGTATTTT
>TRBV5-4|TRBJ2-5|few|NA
CASSLVGRETQYF
TGTGCCAGCAGTCTTGTGGGGCGAGAGACCCAGTACTTC
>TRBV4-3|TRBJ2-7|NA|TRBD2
CASSQVAGTSYEQYF
TGCGCCAGCAGCCAAGTAGCGGGGACCTCCTACGAGCAGTACTTC
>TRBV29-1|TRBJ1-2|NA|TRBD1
CSVESTGNGYTF
TGCAGCGTTGAATCGACAGGGAATGGCTACACCTTC
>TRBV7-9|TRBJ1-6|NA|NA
CASSLEGDSNSPLHF
TGTGCCAGCAGCTTAGAGGGGGATAGTAATTCACCCCTCCACTTT
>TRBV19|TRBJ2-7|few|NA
CASSRGLSSYEQYF
TGTGCCAGTAGTAGAGGACTCAGCTCCTACGAGCAGTACTTC
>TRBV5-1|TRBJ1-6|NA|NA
CASSLEGVSYNSPLHF
TGCGCCAGCAGCCTCGAGGGGGTTTCCTATAATTCACCCCTCCACTTT
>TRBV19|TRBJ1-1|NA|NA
CASSMGLNTEAFF
TGTGCCAGTAGTATGGGCTTGAACACTGAAGCTTTCTTT
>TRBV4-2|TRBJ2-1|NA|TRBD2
CASSPSAGGGSYNEQFF
TGTGCCAGCAGCCCCTCAGCGGGGGGGGGAAGTTACAATGAGCAGTTCTTC
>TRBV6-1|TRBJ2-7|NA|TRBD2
CASSPGTTYEQYF
TGTGCCAGCAGTCCCGGGACTACCTACGAGCAGTACTTC
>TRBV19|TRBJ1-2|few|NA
CASSIDTNLRGYTF
TGTGCCAGTAGTATAGACACCAATCTCCGGGGCTACACCTTC
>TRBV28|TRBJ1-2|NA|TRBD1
CASSRQGANGYTF
TGTGCCAGCAGTAGACAGGGGGCGAATGGCTACACCTTC